This T cell receptor beta chain was recorded in a study of cytomegalovirus exposure and HLA in healthy donors. Notes on the study in general: It was reportedly the case that the classifier diagnosed cytomegalovirus status with high specificity and sensitivity.

The CDR3 is 13 residues long. Germline CDR1 and CDR2: WSHSY and SAAADI. The ends were cut back, 7 bases at V and 4 bases at J, with 13 bases in the middle. Primers for the PCR totalled 60 Vbeta and 13 Jbeta. The protocol was immunoSEQ multiplex PCR, while the TCRdb copy is restricted to in-frame clones and leaves out a portion. Of roughly 140,000 clones detected, about 80% appear once; the ten largest clones hold 5% to 6.5%. As for this clone: Its antigen is not identified.

The J gene is TRBJ1-1, the V gene TRBV10-2; the D gene is possibly TRBD1 (5 bases). The receptor comes from a man aged 30 to 45 in good health and CMV-seropositive. Sequencing was performed on PBMCs. The CDR3 bases are TGCGCCAGCACGCCGGGGGAGAGCACTGAAGCTTTCTTT. Translating gives CASTPGESTEAFF.